This TCR beta chain was retrieved from a study of graft-versus-host responses after intestinal transplantation. Study in general: Each patient got anti-thymocyte globulin induction, then tacrolimus and steroids for roughly 3 years. Study outcomes and limitations: Subjects displaying graft-donor T cell macrochimerism possessed elevated graft-versus-host to host-versus-graft clonal ratios inside allografts. The recipient marrow held GvH clones, and some of them showed up first in ileum or blood. The highest levels of circulating GvH clones went along with early declines in HvG clones after transplant.

Sequenced by immunoSEQ multiplex PCR; TCRdb stores in-frame clones only, minus some. Of 75,000 to 100,000 clones listed, under 85% are singletons. On this clone: Its target is not known.

The receptor was derived from a human donor who received an intestinal transplant. The sample was unstimulated CD8+ T cells sorted from spleen or lymph node cells, taken before intestinal transplant.

CDR3 in amino acids: CASSLDFPLSWTPDTQYF. The DNA for the CDR3 is TGTGCCAGCAGCTTAGATTTTCCCCTTAGTTGGACCCCAGATACGCAGTATTTT. The V and J genes are TRBV11-2 and TRBJ2-3; D unresolved. Germline values: CDR1 SGHAT, CDR2 FQNNGV. This CDR3 has 18 residues. Trimming left V 0 bases short and J 4 bases short, with 20 bases between.